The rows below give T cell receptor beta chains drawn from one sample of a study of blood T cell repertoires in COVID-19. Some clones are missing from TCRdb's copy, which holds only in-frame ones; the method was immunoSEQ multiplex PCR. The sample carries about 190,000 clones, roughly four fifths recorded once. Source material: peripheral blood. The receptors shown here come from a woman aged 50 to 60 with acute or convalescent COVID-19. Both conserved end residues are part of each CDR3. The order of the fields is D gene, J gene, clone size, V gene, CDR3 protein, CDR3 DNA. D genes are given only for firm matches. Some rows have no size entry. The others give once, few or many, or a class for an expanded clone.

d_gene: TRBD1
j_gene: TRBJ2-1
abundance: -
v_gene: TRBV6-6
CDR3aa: CASSSLRDRPYNEQFF
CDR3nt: TGTGCCAGCAGTTCTCTCCGGGACAGGCCATACAATGAGCAGTTCTTC

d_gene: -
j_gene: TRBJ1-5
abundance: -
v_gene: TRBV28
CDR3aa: CASSFSKTGSNQPQHF
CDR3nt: TGTGCCAGCAGTTTCTCCAAGACGGGAAGCAATCAGCCCCAGCATTTT

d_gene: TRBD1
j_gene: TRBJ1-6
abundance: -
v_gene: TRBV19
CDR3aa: CASSIWQGDSPLHF
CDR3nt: TGTGCCAGTAGTATATGGCAGGGGGATTCACCCCTCCACTTT

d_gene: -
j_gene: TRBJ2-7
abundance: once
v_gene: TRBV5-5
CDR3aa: CASSLGTGQPYEQYF
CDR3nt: TGTGCCAGCAGCTTGGGCACGGGACAACCCTACGAGCAGTACTTC

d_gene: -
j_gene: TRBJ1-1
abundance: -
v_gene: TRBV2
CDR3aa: CASQRGPNTEAFF
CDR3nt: TGTGCCAGCCAAAGAGGGCCGAACACTGAAGCTTTCTTT

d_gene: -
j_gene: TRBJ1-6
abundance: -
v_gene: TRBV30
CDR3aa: CAWRDSRNSPLHF
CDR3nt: TGTGCCTGGAGGGACAGCCGAAATTCACCCCTCCACTTT

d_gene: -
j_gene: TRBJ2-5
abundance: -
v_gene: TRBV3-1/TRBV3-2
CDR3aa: CASSQARQDSETQYF
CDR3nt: TGTGCCAGCAGCCAAGCCCGACAGGATTCGGAGACCCAGTACTTC

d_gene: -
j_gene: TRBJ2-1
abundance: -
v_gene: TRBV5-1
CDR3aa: CASSLVRGSAYYEQFF
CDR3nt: TGCGCCAGCAGCCTCGTGCGGGGTTCAGCCTATTATGAGCAGTTCTTC

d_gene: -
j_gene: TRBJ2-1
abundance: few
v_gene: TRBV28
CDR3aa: CASSRGEQFF
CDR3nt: TGTGCCAGCAGTCGAGGTGAGCAGTTCTTC

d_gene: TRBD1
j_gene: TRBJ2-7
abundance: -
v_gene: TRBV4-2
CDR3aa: CASSPTGGGVGSYEQYF
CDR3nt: TGTGCCAGCAGCCCGACAGGGGGCGGGGTGGGGTCCTACGAGCAGTACTTC

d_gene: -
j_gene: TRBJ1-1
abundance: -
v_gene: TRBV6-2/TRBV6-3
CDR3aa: CASSKQTRGTEAFF
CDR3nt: TGTGCCAGCAGTAAACAAACCCGGGGCACTGAAGCTTTCTTT

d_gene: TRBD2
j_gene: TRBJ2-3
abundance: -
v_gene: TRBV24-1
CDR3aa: CATSLERGGITDTQYF
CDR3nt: TGTGCCACCAGTTTGGAGCGGGGGGGGATCACAGATACGCAGTATTTT

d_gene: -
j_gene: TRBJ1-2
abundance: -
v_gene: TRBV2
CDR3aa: CASDQGNYGYTF
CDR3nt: TGTGCCAGCGATCAGGGTAACTATGGCTACACCTTC

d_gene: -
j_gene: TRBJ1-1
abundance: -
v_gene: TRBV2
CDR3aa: CASIGLLLNTEAFF
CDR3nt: TGTGCCAGCATCGGTTTACTTTTGAACACTGAAGCTTTCTTT

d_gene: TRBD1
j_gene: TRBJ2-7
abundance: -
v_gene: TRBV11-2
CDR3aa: CASSYPDRDNEQYF
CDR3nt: TGTGCCAGCAGCTACCCGGACAGGGACAACGAGCAGTACTTC

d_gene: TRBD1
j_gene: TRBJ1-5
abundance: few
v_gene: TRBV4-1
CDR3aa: CASSQENGQAQPQHF
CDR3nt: TGCGCCAGCAGCCAAGAAAATGGACAGGCTCAGCCCCAGCATTTT

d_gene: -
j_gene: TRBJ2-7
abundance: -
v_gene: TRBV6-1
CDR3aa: CASSVEGRPLSYEQYF
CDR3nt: TGTGCCAGCAGTGTCGAGGGTCGGCCGCTATCCTACGAGCAGTACTTC

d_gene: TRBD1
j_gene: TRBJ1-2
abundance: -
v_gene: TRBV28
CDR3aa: CASGAGGVPYYGYTF
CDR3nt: TGTGCCAGCGGCGCAGGGGGCGTCCCATACTATGGCTACACCTTC

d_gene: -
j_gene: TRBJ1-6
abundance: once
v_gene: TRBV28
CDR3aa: CASVVGGERDSPLHF
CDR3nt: TGTGCCAGCGTCGTAGGGGGGGAGAGGGATTCACCCCTCCACTTT

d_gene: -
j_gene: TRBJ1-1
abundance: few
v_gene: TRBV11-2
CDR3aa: CASSLTVKAFF
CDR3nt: TGTGCCAGCAGCTTGACAGTGAAAGCTTTCTTT

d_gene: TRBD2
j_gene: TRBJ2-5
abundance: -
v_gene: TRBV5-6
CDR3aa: CASSLGLAGGLGYQETQYF
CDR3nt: TGTGCCAGCAGCTTGGGGCTAGCGGGAGGGCTGGGGTACCAAGAGACCCAGTACTTC

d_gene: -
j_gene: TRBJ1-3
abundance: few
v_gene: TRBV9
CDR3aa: CASSVPLQAGIGYTIYF
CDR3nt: TGTGCCAGCAGCGTACCCCTACAGGCAGGGATCGGGTACACCATATATTTT

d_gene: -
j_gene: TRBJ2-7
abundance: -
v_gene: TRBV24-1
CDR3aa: CATSDPLLPYEQYF
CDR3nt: TGTGCCACCAGTGATCCCCTGCTACCCTACGAGCAGTACTTC

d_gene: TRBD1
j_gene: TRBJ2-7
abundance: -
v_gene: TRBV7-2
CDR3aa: CASSFGTGGFYEQYF
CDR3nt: TGTGCCAGCAGCTTTGGGACAGGGGGCTTTTACGAGCAGTACTTC

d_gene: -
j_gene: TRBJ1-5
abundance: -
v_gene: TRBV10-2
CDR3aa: CASRDGQYNQPQHF
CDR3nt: TGCGCCAGCAGGGACGGACAGTACAATCAGCCCCAGCATTTT

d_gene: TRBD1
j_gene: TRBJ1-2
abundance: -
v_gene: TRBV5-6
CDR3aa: CASRFRDRSLYGYTF
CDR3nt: TGTGCCAGCAGGTTCCGGGACAGGAGTCTCTATGGCTACACCTTC

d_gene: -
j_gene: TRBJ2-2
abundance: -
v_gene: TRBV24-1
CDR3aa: CATSDSTSLTGELFF
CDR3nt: TGTGCCACCAGTGATTCGACATCACTCACCGGGGAGCTGTTTTTT

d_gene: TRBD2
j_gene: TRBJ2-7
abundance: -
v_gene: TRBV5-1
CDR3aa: CASSLGGGTSYEQYF
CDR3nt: TGCGCCAGCAGCTTGGGCGGGGGGACATCCTACGAGCAGTACTTC

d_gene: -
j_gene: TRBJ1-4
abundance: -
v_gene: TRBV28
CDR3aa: CASSSLAGRTNEKLFF
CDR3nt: TGTGCCAGCAGTTCCCTGGCGGGACGTACTAATGAAAAACTGTTTTTT

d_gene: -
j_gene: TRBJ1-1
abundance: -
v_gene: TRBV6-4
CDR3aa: CASSERSGVAEAFF
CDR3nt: TGTGCCAGCAGTGAACGGTCCGGGGTGGCTGAAGCTTTCTTT

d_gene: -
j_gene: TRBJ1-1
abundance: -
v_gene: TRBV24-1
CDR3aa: CATSDTLNTEAFF
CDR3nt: TGTGCCACCAGCGACACCCTGAACACTGAAGCTTTCTTT

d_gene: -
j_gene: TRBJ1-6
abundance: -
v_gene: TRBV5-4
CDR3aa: CASSYGQASVGAPLHF
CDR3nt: TGTGCCAGCAGCTACGGGCAAGCGTCGGTGGGAGCACCCCTCCACTTT

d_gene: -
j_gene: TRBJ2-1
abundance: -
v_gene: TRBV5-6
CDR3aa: CASSLSGGGEQFF
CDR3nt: TGTGCCAGCAGCTTATCGGGGGGCGGTGAGCAGTTCTTC

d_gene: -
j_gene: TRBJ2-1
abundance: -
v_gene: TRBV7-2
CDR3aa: CASSLTSTSLWDEQFF
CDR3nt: TGTGCCAGCAGCTTGACCTCGACTAGTCTATGGGATGAGCAGTTCTTC

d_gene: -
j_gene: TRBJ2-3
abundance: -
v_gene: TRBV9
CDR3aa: CASSVAFGVNTDTQYF
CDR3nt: TGTGCCAGCAGCGTAGCCTTCGGTGTCAACACAGATACGCAGTATTTT

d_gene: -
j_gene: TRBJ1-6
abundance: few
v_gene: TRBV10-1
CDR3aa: CAIQGGSPLHF
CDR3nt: TGCGCCATACAGGGTGGCTCACCCCTCCACTTT

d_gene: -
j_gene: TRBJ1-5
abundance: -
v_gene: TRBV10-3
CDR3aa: CAISPDGGVEPQHF
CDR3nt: TGTGCCATCAGCCCCGACGGGGGGGTAGAGCCCCAGCATTTT

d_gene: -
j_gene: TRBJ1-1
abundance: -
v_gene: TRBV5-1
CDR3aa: CASSLFAGDTEAFF
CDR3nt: TGCGCCAGCAGCTTGTTTGCGGGGGATACTGAAGCTTTCTTT

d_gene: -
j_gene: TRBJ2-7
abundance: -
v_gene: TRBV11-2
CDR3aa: CASSDRQSYEQYF
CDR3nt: TGTGCCAGCAGCGATAGACAGTCCTACGAGCAGTACTTC

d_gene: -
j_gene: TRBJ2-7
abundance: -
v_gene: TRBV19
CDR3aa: CASRAGPRGSYEQYF
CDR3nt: TGTGCCAGTAGAGCCGGGCCCAGGGGATCCTACGAGCAGTACTTC

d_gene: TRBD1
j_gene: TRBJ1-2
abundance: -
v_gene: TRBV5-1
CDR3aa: CASSDGNRGGGYTF
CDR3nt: TGCGCCAGCAGCGATGGAAACAGGGGCGGAGGCTACACCTTC

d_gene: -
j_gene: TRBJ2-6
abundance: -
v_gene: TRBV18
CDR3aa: CASSPQGAGANVLTF
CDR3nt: TGTGCCAGCTCACCACAGGGGGCTGGGGCCAACGTCCTGACTTTC

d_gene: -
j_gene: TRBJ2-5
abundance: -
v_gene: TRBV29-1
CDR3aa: CSVARGLAGETQYF
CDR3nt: TGCAGCGTTGCCCGAGGCTTGGCGGGGGAGACCCAGTACTTC

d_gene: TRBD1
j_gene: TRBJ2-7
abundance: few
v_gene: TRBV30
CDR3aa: CAWRPDRRSYEQYF
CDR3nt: TGTGCCTGGAGACCGGACAGGAGATCCTACGAGCAGTACTTC

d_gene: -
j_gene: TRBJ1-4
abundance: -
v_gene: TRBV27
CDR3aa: CASSGAWGDNEKLFF
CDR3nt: TGTGCCAGCAGTGGAGCTTGGGGAGATAATGAAAAACTGTTTTTT

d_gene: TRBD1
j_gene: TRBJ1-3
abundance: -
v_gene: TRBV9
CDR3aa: CASSPPLEGGGNTIYF
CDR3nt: TGTGCCAGCAGCCCGCCCCTTGAAGGGGGCGGAAACACCATATATTTT

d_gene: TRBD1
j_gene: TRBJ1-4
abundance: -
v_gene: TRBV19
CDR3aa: CASMTGGDEKLFF
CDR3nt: TGTGCCAGCATGACAGGGGGCGATGAAAAACTGTTTTTT

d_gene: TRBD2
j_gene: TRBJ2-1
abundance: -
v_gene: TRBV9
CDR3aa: CASSVTGTSGMSEQFF
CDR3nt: TGTGCCAGCAGCGTCACCGGGACTAGCGGGATGAGTGAGCAGTTCTTC

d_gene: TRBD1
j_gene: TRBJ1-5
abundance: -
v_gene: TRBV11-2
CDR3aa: CASSGGQGHQPQHF
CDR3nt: TGTGCCAGCAGCGGGGGACAGGGGCATCAGCCCCAGCATTTT

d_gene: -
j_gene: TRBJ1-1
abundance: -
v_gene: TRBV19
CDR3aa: CASSIGEGGRAFF
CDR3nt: TGTGCCAGTAGTATCGGAGAGGGCGGAAGGGCTTTCTTT

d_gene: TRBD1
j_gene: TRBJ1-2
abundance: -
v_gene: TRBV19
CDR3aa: CASSTTGDYGYTF
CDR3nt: TGTGCCAGTAGTACGACAGGGGACTATGGCTACACCTTC

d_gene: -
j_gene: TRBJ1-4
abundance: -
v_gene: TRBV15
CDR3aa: CATSRDLGRTNEKLFF
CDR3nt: TGTGCCACCAGCAGAGATCTTGGGAGAACTAATGAAAAACTGTTTTTT

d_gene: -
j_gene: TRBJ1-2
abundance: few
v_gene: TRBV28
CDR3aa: CASKKGEINYGYTF
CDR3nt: TGTGCCAGCAAAAAGGGGGAGATCAACTATGGCTACACCTTC

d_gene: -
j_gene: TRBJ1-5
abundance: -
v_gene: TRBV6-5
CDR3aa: CASSPTGIVNQPQHF
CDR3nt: TGTGCCAGCAGTCCGACAGGAATAGTAAATCAGCCCCAGCATTTT

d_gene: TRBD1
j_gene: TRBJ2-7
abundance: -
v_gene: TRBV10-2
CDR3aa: CASRDNTGTGYEQYF
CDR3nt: TGCGCCAGCAGGGATAACACCGGGACAGGTTACGAGCAGTACTTC